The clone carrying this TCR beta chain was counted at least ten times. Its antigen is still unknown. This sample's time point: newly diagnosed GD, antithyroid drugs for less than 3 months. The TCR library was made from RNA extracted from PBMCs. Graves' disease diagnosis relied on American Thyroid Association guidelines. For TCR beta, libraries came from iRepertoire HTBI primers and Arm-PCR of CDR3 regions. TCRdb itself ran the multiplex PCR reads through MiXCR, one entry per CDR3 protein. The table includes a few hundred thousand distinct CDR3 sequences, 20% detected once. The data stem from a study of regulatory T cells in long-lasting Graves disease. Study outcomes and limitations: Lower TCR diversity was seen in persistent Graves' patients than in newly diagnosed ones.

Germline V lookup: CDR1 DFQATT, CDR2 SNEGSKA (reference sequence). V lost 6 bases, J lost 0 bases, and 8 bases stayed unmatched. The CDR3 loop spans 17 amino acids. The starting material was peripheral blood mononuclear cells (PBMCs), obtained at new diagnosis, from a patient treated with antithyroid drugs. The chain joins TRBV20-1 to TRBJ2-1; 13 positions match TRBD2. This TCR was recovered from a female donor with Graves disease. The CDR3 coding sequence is TGCAGTGCCCCGGGACTAGCGGGGTTGAGCTCCTACAATGAGCAGTTCTTC. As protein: CSAPGLAGLSSYNEQFF.